This record covers a single T cell receptor (beta chain). The antigen is not known. The source of the sample is a study of CD8+CD57+ T cells in acquired aplastic anemia. Study-wide background: Sorted CD4+ and CD8+ cells yielded around 3 ug of DNA on average. Healthy donors yielded 9 million to 14 million CD4+ cell reads on average. General study results and limits: Some 28 sequences, all CD8+ CDR3, were shared between patients and controls.

Using genomic DNA as the template, TCR beta VDJ and CDR3 profiling was carried out. TCRdb ran MiXCR on the reads and lists one entry per CDR3 protein. The data contain a few hundred thousand distinct CDR3 sequences, roughly 35% of them singletons. CDR1 SGHAT and CDR2 FQDESV come from the germline V gene (reference sequence). Trimming shortened V by 0 bases and J by 4 bases, and 10 bases separated the two germline ends. There are 14 residues in the CDR3. The clonotype originates from a human donor in good health, serving as a control. The sequenced sample was sorted CD4+, CD8+, or CD8+CD57+ T cells (not recorded which) from PBMCs. The rearrangement joins TRBV11-1 to TRBJ2-7; D is possibly TRBD2 (5 bases). CDR3: CASSLAGESYEQYF. CDR3 nucleotides: TGTGCCAGCAGCTTAGCGGGAGAGTCATACGAGCAGTACTTC.